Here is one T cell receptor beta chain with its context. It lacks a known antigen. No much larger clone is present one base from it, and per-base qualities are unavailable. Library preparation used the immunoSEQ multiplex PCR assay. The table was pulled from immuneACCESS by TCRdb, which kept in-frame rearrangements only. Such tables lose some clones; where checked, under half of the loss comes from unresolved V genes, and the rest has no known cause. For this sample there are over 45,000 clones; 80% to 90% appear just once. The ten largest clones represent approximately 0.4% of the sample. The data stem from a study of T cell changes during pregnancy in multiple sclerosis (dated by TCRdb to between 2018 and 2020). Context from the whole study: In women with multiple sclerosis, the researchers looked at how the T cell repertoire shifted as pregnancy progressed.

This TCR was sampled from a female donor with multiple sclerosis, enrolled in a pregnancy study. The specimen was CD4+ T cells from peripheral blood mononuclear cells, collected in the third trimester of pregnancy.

The CDR3 loop reads CASSSGTGEYGYTF. The nucleotide sequence is given as TGCGCCAGCAGTTCCGGGACAGGGGAGTATGGCTACACCTTC. Rearrangement joined TRBV10-1 to TRBJ1-2, with 10 bases matching TRBD1. Unmatched junction bases come to 5, with V trimmed by 5 bases and J by 5 bases. The cysteine opens and the phenylalanine closes a CDR3 of 14 amino acids. Kept here is only the CDR3 DNA, which spans 42 bases and is read in frame from base 1. Based on the germline V gene (reference sequence), the CDR1 and CDR2 sequences are WNHNN and SYGVQD.